The 31 T cell receptor beta chains below all came from one sample that was sequenced in a study of vaccination and CD4 T cells after COVID-19. The treatment is: roughly 10-day PBMC culture with coronavirus spike peptide pools or control peptides (ViraFEST assay). Antigens for these TCRs are unknown. Cultured CD4+ T-cell DNA underwent Oncomine TCR Beta short-read sequencing. TCRdb recomputed calls from the PCR reads with MiXCR, one row per CDR3 protein. This sample has approximately 6,600 distinct CDR3 sequences, with around 50% found just once. The sequenced sample consisted of CD4+ T cells from blood, cultured in vitro. The receptors were gathered from a human donor who had recovered from COVID-19.

The V and J genes are TRBV5-4 and TRBJ2-7; 10 bases line up with TRBD2. The CDR3 has 17 amino acids. V was clipped by 4 bases and J by 3 bases; unmatched bases: 13. The germline CDR1 and CDR2 sequences are SGHNT and YYREEE (reference sequence). The CDR3: CASSPRGALAGVYEQYF. The CDR3 DNA follows: TGTGCCAGCAGCCCCCGGGGGGCCCTAGCGGGGGTCTACGAGCAGTACTTC.

This clonotype has more than one count but fewer than ten. The chain joins TRBV10-3 to TRBJ2-3; maybe TRBD1 (5 bases). CDR1 is ENHRY, CDR2 SYGVKD, per germline. This CDR3 contains 15 residues. V lost 9 bases to trimming and J lost 3 bases, with 19 bases between them. CDR3 in DNA: TGTGCCATTGCAAACCAGGGTCACAGGACAGATACGCAGTATTTT. It specifies CAIANQGHRTDTQYF.

The V call is TRBV20-1, the J call TRBJ1-1; no firm D call. Trimming shortened V by 6 bases and J by 0 bases, and 17 bases separated the two germline ends. CDR1 is DFQATT and CDR2 is SNEGSKA in the germline V gene (reference sequence). The CDR3 contains 15 residues. The DNA for the CDR3 is TGCAGTGCGCCCCAAGGGTTCTGGATGAACACTGAAGCTTTCTTT. Amino acid sequence: CSAPQGFWMNTEAFF.

In nucleotides, the CDR3 is TGCAGTGCTAGAGATCCACGGACTAGCGTCGACGAGCAGTACTTC. Residues: CSARDPRTSVDEQYF. The genes are TRBV20-1 and TRBJ2-7; the match to TRBD2 covers 9 bases. Germline CDR1 reads DFQATT; CDR2 reads SNEGSKA (reference sequence). The CDR3 length is 15 residues. V was clipped by 0 bases and J by 5 bases; unmatched bases: 8.

This chain connects TRBV4-2 to TRBJ1-2, with 8 bases fitting TRBD1. V lost 0 bases, J lost 6 bases, and 12 bases stayed unmatched. CDR1 is LGHNA, CDR2 YNFKEQ, per germline. The CDR3 length is 17 residues. The CDR3 loop reads CASSQERWGQDRDGYTF. The CDR3 coding sequence is TGTGCCAGCAGCCAAGAGCGATGGGGACAGGACCGTGATGGCTACACCTTC.

The rearrangement joins TRBV2 to TRBJ2-2; a possible D gene is TRBD2 (5 bases). CDR1 is SNHLY and CDR2 is FYNNEI in the germline V gene. Trimming left V 3 bases short and J 3 bases short, with 8 bases between. The CDR3 is 14 amino acids. The DNA for the CDR3 is TGTGCCAGCAGTGAGCGACTATACACCGGGGAGCTGTTTTTT. Its protein is CASSERLYTGELFF.

The rearrangement links TRBV12-3 or TRBV12-4 to TRBJ1-3, with 7 bases that match TRBD1. The trim removed 2 bases at V and 9 bases at J, leaving 7 bases unmatched. The CDR3 totals 14 residues. The CDR3 sequence is CASSLREGAATIYF. As DNA, the CDR3 is TGTGCCAGCAGTTTAAGAGAGGGGGCAGCCACCATATATTTT.

In its sample, this clonotype was seen a few times. The chain couples TRBV5-6 to TRBJ1-1; no clear D. V lost 0 bases and J 0 bases, leaving 12 bases between the germline ends. This CDR3 is built from 16 residues. Looked up from germline, CDR1 is SGHDT and CDR2 is YYEEEE. The DNA for the CDR3 is TGTGCCAGCAGCTTGGTAACAGCTAACATGAACACTGAAGCTTTCTTT. This translates into CASSLVTANMNTEAFF. Using reference TRBV5-6 and TRBJ1-1 for the parts outside the CDR3, the full variable domain is DAGVTQSPTHLIKTRGQQVTLRCSPKSGHDTVSWYQQALGQGPQFIFQYYEEEERQRGNFPDRFSGHQFPNYSSELNVNALLLGDSALYLCASSLVTANMNTEAFFGQGTRLTVV.

This chain connects TRBV7-2 to TRBJ2-7; 13 bases align to TRBD2. The CDR3 consists of 16 residues. Germline V gene data show CDR1 as SGHTA and CDR2 as FQGNSA. The junction had 8 bases not matched to a gene; V was cut back by 4 bases and J by 5 bases. CDR3: CASSSQGLAGWDEQYF. The CDR3 DNA is TGTGCCAGCAGCTCTCAGGGACTAGCGGGGTGGGACGAGCAGTACTTC. Combining the CDR3 with reference TRBV7-2 and TRBJ2-7 gives the whole variable domain GAGVSQSPSNKVTEKGKDVELRCDPISGHTALYWYRQSLGQGLEFLIYFQGNSAPDKSGLPSDRFSAERTGGSVSTLTIQRTQQEDSAVYLCASSSQGLAGWDEQYFGPGTRLTVT.

The genes are TRBV20-1 and TRBJ2-5, with D perhaps matching TRBD1 or TRBD2 (5 bases each). V was trimmed by 7 bases and J by 2 bases, leaving 14 bases between them. The CDR3 runs to 13 residues. The germline V gene has CDR1 DFQATT and CDR2 SNEGSKA (reference sequence). DNA of the CDR3: TGCAGTGTTGGTGGGACGGTTCAAGAGACCCAGTACTTC. This codes for CSVGGTVQETQYF.

This chain uses TRBV7-2 with TRBJ2-1; 9 bases are shared with TRBD2. Germline trimming cut 5 bases from V and 6 bases from J; bases unmatched to any gene: 8. This CDR3 region has 15 residues. Germline CDR1 is SGHTA and CDR2 is FQGNSA. The CDR3 coding sequence is TGTGCCAGCAGCCTCGCCGGGACTAGCATCAATGAGCAGTTCTTC. Residues: CASSLAGTSINEQFF.

The chain uses TRBV7-9 and TRBJ1-5; no reliable D call. Germline CDR1 reads SEHNR; CDR2 reads FQNEAQ (reference sequence). The V and J ends lost 6 bases and 4 bases respectively, with 7 bases between them. The CDR3 covers 12 residues. CDR3 coding DNA: TGTGCCAGCAGTTTTCCTAATCAGCCCCAGCATTTT. Translation gives CASSFPNQPQHF.

This clonotype was found a few times. This sequence joins TRBV30 and TRBJ1-4, with TRBD1 matching 7 bases. Germline CDR1 is GTSNPN and CDR2 is SVGIG (reference sequence). Unmatched junction bases numbered 4, after V lost 1 base and J lost 8 bases. This CDR3 comprises 13 residues. The CDR3 here is CAWSDRGREKLFF. For the CDR3, the DNA is TGTGCCTGGAGTGACAGGGGAAGGGAAAAACTGTTTTTT.

The chain combines TRBV27 with TRBJ1-1; TRBD1 matches at 9 bases. The V segment lost 6 bases and the J segment 6 bases; nucleotides outside the gene matches: 14. The length of the CDR3 is 16 residues. Germline CDR1 reads MNHEY; CDR2 reads SMNVEV (reference sequence). Written as DNA, the CDR3 is TGTGCCAGCAGACATACCGGGACAGGGCTTTTTTCTGAAGCTTTCTTT. Its translation: CASRHTGTGLFSEAFF.

The chain carries TRBV10-3 and TRBJ1-2; D call uncertain. CDR1 and CDR2 (germline): ENHRY, SYGVKD. The CDR3 is made up of 13 amino acids. V shed 5 bases and J shed 5 bases, with 12 bases lying between them. DNA for the CDR3: TGTGCCATCAGTACTCCGGGTGCGTATGGCTACACCTTC. Translating gives CAISTPGAYGYTF.

This rearrangement joins TRBV7-2 to TRBJ2-7, with TRBD2 identical over 9 bases. The CDR3 extends over 16 amino acids. Germline V gene sequence: CDR1 SGHTA, CDR2 FQGNSA. V dropped 4 bases and J dropped 2; count of bases not matched to a gene: 9. The CDR3 region is CASSSALAGTPYEQYF. The DNA of the CDR3 is TGTGCCAGCAGCTCCGCCCTAGCGGGGACCCCCTACGAGCAGTACTTC.

The chain combines TRBV5-1 with TRBJ2-7, with D perhaps being TRBD1 or TRBD2 (5 bases each). The germline gives CDR1 SGHRS, CDR2 YFSETQ. V was pared by 0 bases and J by 6 bases, with 16 bases between. The CDR3 extends over 15 amino acids. CDR3 sequence: CASSLATGAIGEQYF. The CDR3 DNA sequence: TGCGCCAGCAGCTTGGCTACCGGGGCGATCGGCGAGCAGTACTTC.

In its sample, this clonotype was seen a few times. The V call is TRBV7-3, the J call TRBJ2-3, with D tentatively TRBD1 or TRBD2 (5 bases each). CDR3 size: 15 residues. Germline-derived CDR1 and CDR2 are SGHTA and FQGTGA. V was cut by 5 bases and J by 3 bases, with 15 bases left in between. The CDR3 region is CASSPRDPRTDTQYF. The CDR3 region has the DNA TGTGCCAGCAGCCCCAGGGACCCTAGGACAGATACGCAGTATTTT.

This clonotype has a handful of counts. This chain uses TRBV29-1 with TRBJ2-1; no definite D call. The germline V and J ends were trimmed by 1 base and 3 bases, with 10 bases remaining between them. Germline V gene lookup returns CDR1 SQVTM and CDR2 ANQGSEA. The CDR3 sequence is 14 residues long. CDR3 loop: CSVEGGSGYNEQFF. In DNA form, the CDR3 reads TGCAGCGTTGAAGGAGGTTCGGGCTACAATGAGCAGTTCTTC.

By share, this clonotype ranks as large (0.1 to 1%). The chain combines TRBV6-1 with TRBJ2-3; D possibly uses TRBD1 or TRBD2 (5 bases each). Germline V CDR1 and CDR2: MNHNS, SASEGT. Trimming pared 5 bases from V and 3 bases from J, leaving 15 bases between. The CDR3 loop spans 15 amino acids. CDR3 loop: CASSMFREPTDTQYF. The CDR3 DNA follows: TGTGCCAGCAGTATGTTCAGGGAGCCTACAGATACGCAGTATTTT.

The chain has TRBV7-8 and TRBJ2-1; D remains ambiguous. The CDR3 runs 12 residues. In germline, CDR1 is SGHVS, CDR2 FQNEAQ. The V end was cut by 1 base, the J end by 9 bases, with 7 bases between. The CDR3 here is CASSLVAREQFF. The CDR3 DNA is TGTGCCAGCAGCTTAGTTGCTCGTGAGCAGTTCTTC.

The chain recombines TRBV11-3 with TRBJ2-1; D gene ambiguous. Germline V gene lookup returns CDR1 SGHNT and CDR2 YENEEA. The V gene lost 4 bases and the J gene lost 5 bases, with 15 bases spanning the gap. The CDR3 consists of 15 residues. DNA of the CDR3: TGTGCCAGCAGCTCAAAATTCCGTCGGAACAATGAGCAGTTCTTC. Protein sequence: CASSSKFRRNNEQFF.

The table lists this clonotype with a few counts. The V gene is TRBV12-3 or TRBV12-4, the J gene TRBJ2-5; tentative D call: TRBD1 (6 bases). The V gene lost 6 bases and the J gene lost 5 bases, with 16 bases spanning the gap. This CDR3 has 14 residues. CDR3 coding DNA: TGTGCCAGCAGCACAGGGTACCTTGGGGAGACCCAGTACTTC. It codes for CASSTGYLGETQYF.

The chain couples TRBV5-4 to TRBJ2-5, with 10 positions matching TRBD2. Trimming took 0 bases from V and 5 from J; bases not matched to a gene: 7. The length of the CDR3 is 16 residues. Germline V gene lookup returns CDR1 SGHNT and CDR2 YYREEE (reference sequence). CDR3 residues: CASSLGVAGGLETQYF. The CDR3 nucleotides are TGTGCCAGCAGCTTGGGGGTAGCGGGGGGACTGGAGACCCAGTACTTC.

This clonotype was counted only a few times. The gene calls are TRBV2 and TRBJ2-3, with no clear D. V lost 6 bases and J 0 bases, leaving 7 bases between the germline ends. Germline assignment: CDR1 SNHLY and CDR2 FYNNEI. CDR3 length: 13 amino acids. Written as DNA, the CDR3 is TGTGCCAGCAGGGTATATAGCACAGATACGCAGTATTTT. This encodes CASRVYSTDTQYF.

The genes are TRBV11-1 and TRBJ2-1; D may match TRBD1 or TRBD2 (5 bases each). This CDR3 has 14 residues. Trimming took off 3 bases at V and 8 bases at J, with 14 bases between the two ends. Germline V gene data show CDR1 as SGHAT and CDR2 as FQDESV (reference sequence). CDR3 region: CASSFEGQSDEQFF. CDR3 in DNA: TGTGCCAGCAGCTTTGAGGGGCAGTCCGATGAGCAGTTCTTC.

The chain recombines TRBV20-1 with TRBJ2-3, with 12 bases aligning to TRBD2. The CDR3 is made up of 17 amino acids. Germline CDR1 and CDR2: DFQATT and SNEGSKA (reference sequence). Trimming at V came to 6 bases and at J to 0 bases, leaving 10 bases not matched to a gene. The CDR3 sequence is CSAEWASGRASTDTQYF. The CDR3 DNA reads TGCAGTGCAGAGTGGGCTAGCGGGAGGGCCAGCACAGATACGCAGTATTTT.

The table lists this clonotype with a count of one. V usage is TRBV24-1 and J usage is TRBJ2-3; 9 bases are a match to TRBD2. The germline gives CDR1 KGHDR, CDR2 SFDVKD. The CDR3 length is 17 residues. J was trimmed by 2 bases and V by 1 base; bases with no gene match: 6. In nucleotides, the CDR3 is TGTGCCACCAGTGATTTAGGTAGCGGGAGTCTCACAGATACGCAGTATTTT. This encodes CATSDLGSGSLTDTQYF.

The chain combines TRBV6-8 with TRBJ1-2; no clear D. Trimming stripped 0 bases from V and 3 bases from J, with 8 bases between. This CDR3 is 14 amino acids long. Germline values: CDR1 MNHGY, CDR2 SAAAGT. CDR3 sequence: CASSYSQRYYGYTF. The CDR3 bases are TGTGCCAGCAGTTACTCACAGAGATACTATGGCTACACCTTC.

This chain connects TRBV27 to TRBJ2-7; 11 bases line up with TRBD1. CDR1 and CDR2 from the germline V gene are MNHEY and SMNVEV (reference sequence). The CDR3 totals 15 residues. V dropped 6 bases and J dropped 2; count of bases not matched to a gene: 6. This CDR3 is CASRPGTGGAYEQYF. The CDR3 nucleotides read TGTGCCAGCAGGCCAGGGACAGGGGGGGCCTACGAGCAGTACTTC.

The genes are TRBV11-2 and TRBJ2-7; 8 bases are a match to TRBD2. The CDR3 covers 15 residues. The V gene's germline CDR1 is SGHAT and CDR2 FQNNGV. V shed 5 bases, J shed 4 bases, and the junction held 10 bases outside the gene matches. The chain's CDR3 is CASSPTSGVSYEQYF. The CDR3 DNA follows: TGTGCCAGCAGCCCCACTAGCGGTGTCTCATACGAGCAGTACTTC.